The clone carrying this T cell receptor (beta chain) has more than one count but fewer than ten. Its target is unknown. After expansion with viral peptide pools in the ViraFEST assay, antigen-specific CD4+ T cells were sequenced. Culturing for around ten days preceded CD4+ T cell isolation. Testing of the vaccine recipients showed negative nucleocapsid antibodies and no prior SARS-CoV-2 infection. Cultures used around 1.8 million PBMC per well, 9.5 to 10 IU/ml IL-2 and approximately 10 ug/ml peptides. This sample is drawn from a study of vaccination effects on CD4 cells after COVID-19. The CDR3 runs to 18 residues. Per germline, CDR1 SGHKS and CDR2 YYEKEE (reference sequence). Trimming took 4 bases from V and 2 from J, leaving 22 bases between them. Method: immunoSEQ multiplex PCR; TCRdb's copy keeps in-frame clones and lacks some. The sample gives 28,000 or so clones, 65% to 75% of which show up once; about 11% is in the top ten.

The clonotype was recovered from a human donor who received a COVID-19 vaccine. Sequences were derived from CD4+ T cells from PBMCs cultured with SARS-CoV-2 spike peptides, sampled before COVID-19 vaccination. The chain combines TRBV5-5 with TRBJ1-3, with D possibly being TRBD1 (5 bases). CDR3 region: CASSPSGGGGSAGNTIYF. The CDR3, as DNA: TGTGCCAGCAGCCCCTCAGGAGGTGGGGGGAGCGCTGGAAACACCATATATTTT.